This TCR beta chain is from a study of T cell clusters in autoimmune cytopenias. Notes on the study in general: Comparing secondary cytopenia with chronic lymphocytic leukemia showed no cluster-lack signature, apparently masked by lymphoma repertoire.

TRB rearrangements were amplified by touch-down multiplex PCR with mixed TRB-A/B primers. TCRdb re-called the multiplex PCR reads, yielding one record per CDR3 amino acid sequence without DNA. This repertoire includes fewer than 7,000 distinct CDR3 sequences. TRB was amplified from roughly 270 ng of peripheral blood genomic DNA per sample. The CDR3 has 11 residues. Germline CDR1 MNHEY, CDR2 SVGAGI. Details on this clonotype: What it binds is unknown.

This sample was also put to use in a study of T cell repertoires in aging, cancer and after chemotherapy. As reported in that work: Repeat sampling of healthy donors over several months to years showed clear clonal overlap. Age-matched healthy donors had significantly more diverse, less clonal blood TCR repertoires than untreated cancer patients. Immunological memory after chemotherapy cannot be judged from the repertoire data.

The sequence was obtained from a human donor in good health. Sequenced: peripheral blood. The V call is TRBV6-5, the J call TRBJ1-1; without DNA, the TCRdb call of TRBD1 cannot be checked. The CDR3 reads CASNGGGKAFF.